This T cell receptor (beta chain) is from a study of CD4 and CD8 cells across lung adenocarcinoma regions. TCRdb fed the PCR reads into MiXCR, producing one record per CDR3 protein. This sample carries approximately 3,700 distinct CDR3 sequences, roughly 67% of them seen once, and the ten largest clones take approximately 18%. The V gene's germline CDR1 is MNHNS and CDR2 SASEGT. The CDR3 spans 12 residues. As to this clonotype: One end of the junction fails to match germline, which may point to a read error.

Samples came from patients with localized non-small cell lung adenocarcinoma. Sequenced material: CD8+ T cells from the margin of a lung tumor. The rearrangement links TRBV6-1 to TRBJ2-1; a weak D match, TRBD2 (5 bases). This clonotype originated in a female donor with lung adenocarcinoma. The CD4 and CD8 labels of this study may be unreliable. The CDR3 nucleotides are TGTGAGGGCAGTGAAAACCGGGGTGAGCTGTTCTTT. It encodes CEGSENRGELFF.